This T cell receptor beta chain was identified during a study of blood T cell repertoires in COVID-19 (dated by TCRdb to 2019 to 2021). As for the study more broadly: Samples from collaborators originated in the United States, Italy and Spain and spanned both the acute and convalescent phases of COVID-19. The material from the prospective study consisted of cDNA or gDNA derived from T cells, B-cell-depleted T cells, or PBMCs. Deeply sampled blood TCRbeta repertoires from subjects exposed to, actively infected with, or recovered from COVID-19 were included in the dataset. The repertoires were released in a freely available public database intended as a resource for research on the immune response to SARS-CoV-2. Samples came from the ongoing ImmuneRACE study (first 160 participants) plus 1,254 subjects from 6 global collaborators. Nearly every sample came with metadata listing a de-identified subject ID, COVID-19 status, age in years and sex. Where available, HLA class I and class II types were taken from metadata supplied by the sample provider and were not determined by assay-based typing.

Another Seattle source contributed samples from volunteer blood donors who had recovered from COVID-19. The collaborating institutions used their own protocols to collect whole blood in K2EDTA tubes. For TCRbeta analysis, collaborator samples were shipped as frozen whole blood, as isolated PBMCs, or as DNA extracted from either sample type. The CDR3 holds 15 amino acids from the cysteine to the phenylalanine. Just the 45-base CDR3 DNA is kept, in frame starting at base 1. Sequences LNHDA (CDR1) and SQIVND (CDR2) are obtained from the germline V gene (reference sequence). Trimming costs V 6 bases and J 7 bases, and their ends lie 16 bases apart. What the authors observed across the whole study: The quantity of clinical and demographic metadata differed by source and by participant and was supplied without curation.

This clone was picked up a small number of times. The target of this receptor is not known. Base qualities were left out, and no much larger clone turns up one base away. The immunoSEQ Assay, a bias-controlled multiplex PCR, was used to amplify TCRbeta CDR3 regions from genomic DNA. Concerning the study's data processing: Nucleated cell counts per sample were estimated from amplification of reference gene primers within the assay. To quantify the absolute abundance of each unique TCRbeta CDR3 rearrangement, sequence reads were collapsed and filtered. Productive Simpson clonality was computed per sample as the square root of Simpson's diversity index over productive rearrangements. TCRdb provides this immuneACCESS table in a form limited to in-frame rearrangements. Some clones are lacking; in checked studies, under half of them reflect an unresolved V gene, and why the rest are absent is not known. V, J and clone size are those of that table, while D and trimming were read from the DNA. Recorded for this sample are about 250,000 clones; approximately 89% of them occurred a single time. The ten largest clones take up approximately 1.5% of the sample.

The sequencing sample was made of peripheral blood. The sequence derives from a woman aged 55-70 years who had recovered from COVID-19. Recombination linked TRBV19 to TRBJ1-6; D gene: possibly TRBD1, on 5 matching bases. The CDR3 region reads CASRLGPEGNSPLHF. Here is the DNA: TGTGCCAGTAGATTGGGACCGGAGGGGAATTCACCCCTCCACTTT.